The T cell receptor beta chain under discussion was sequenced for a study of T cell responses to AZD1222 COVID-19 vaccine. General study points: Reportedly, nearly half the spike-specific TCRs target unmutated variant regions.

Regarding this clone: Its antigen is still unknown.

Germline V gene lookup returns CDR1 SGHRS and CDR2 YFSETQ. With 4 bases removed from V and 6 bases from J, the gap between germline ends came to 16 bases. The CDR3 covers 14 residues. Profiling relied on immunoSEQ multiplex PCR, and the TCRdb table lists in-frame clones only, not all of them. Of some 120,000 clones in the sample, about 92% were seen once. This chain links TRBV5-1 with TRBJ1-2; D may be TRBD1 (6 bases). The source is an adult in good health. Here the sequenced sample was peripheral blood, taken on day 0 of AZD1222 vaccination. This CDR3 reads CASSHKDRRNGYTF. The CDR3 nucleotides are TGCGCCAGCAGCCATAAGGACAGACGAAATGGCTACACCTTC.